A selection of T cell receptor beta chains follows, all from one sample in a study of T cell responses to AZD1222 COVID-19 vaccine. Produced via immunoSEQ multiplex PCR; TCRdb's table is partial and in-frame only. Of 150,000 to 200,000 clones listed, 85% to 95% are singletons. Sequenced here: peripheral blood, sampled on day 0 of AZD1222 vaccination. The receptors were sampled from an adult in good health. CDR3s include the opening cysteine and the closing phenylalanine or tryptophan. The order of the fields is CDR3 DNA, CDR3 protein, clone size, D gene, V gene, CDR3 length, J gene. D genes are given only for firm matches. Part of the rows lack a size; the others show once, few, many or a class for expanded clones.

cdr3_nt: TGTGCCAGCAGCTTCAGGACGGGTTTTGAATACACCGGGGAGCTGTTTTTT; cdr3_aa: CASSFRTGFEYTGELFF; clone_size: .; d_call: .; v_call: TRBV7-2; cdr3_length: 17; j_call: TRBJ2-2
cdr3_nt: TGTGCCAGCAGGACAGGGGGCGTAGAGACCCAGTACTTC; cdr3_aa: CASRTGGVETQYF; clone_size: once; d_call: TRBD1; v_call: TRBV28; cdr3_length: 13; j_call: TRBJ2-5
cdr3_nt: TGTGCCAGCAGCTTAGCAGGGACAGCGGCGTACAATGAGCAGTTCTTC; cdr3_aa: CASSLAGTAAYNEQFF; clone_size: .; d_call: TRBD1; v_call: TRBV7-2; cdr3_length: 16; j_call: TRBJ2-1
cdr3_nt: TGTGCCAGCAGCGTCGCGGGGGGCTCCTACAATGAGCAGTTCTTC; cdr3_aa: CASSVAGGSYNEQFF; clone_size: .; d_call: TRBD2; v_call: TRBV9; cdr3_length: 15; j_call: TRBJ2-1
cdr3_nt: TGTGCCAGCTCGGAGAGCAATCAGCCCCAGCATTTT; cdr3_aa: CASSESNQPQHF; clone_size: .; d_call: .; v_call: TRBV7-9; cdr3_length: 12; j_call: TRBJ1-5
cdr3_nt: TGTGCCAGCAGCTATGGTACAGCCCATTCACCCCTCCACTTT; cdr3_aa: CASSYGTAHSPLHF; clone_size: .; d_call: .; v_call: TRBV7-2; cdr3_length: 14; j_call: TRBJ1-6
cdr3_nt: TGTGCCAGCAGCTTACTAGCGGGGGGGCTTCAAGAGACCCAGTACTTC; cdr3_aa: CASSLLAGGLQETQYF; clone_size: .; d_call: TRBD2; v_call: TRBV7-6; cdr3_length: 16; j_call: TRBJ2-5
cdr3_nt: TGCGCCAGCAGTCAATCGCCCCCGGCTCAGCCCCAGCATTTT; cdr3_aa: CASSQSPPAQPQHF; clone_size: once; d_call: .; v_call: TRBV23-1; cdr3_length: 14; j_call: TRBJ1-5
cdr3_nt: TGTGCCAGCTCACCAGCAGGGACAGGGTACTTCGAGCAGTACTTC; cdr3_aa: CASSPAGTGYFEQYF; clone_size: .; d_call: TRBD1; v_call: TRBV18; cdr3_length: 15; j_call: TRBJ2-7
cdr3_nt: TGTGCCACCAGCAGAGGGGGAACCGGGGAGCTGTTTTTT; cdr3_aa: CATSRGGTGELFF; clone_size: .; d_call: .; v_call: TRBV15; cdr3_length: 13; j_call: TRBJ2-2
cdr3_nt: TGCGCCAGCAGCCAGAGCGGGGGCTCCTACAATGAGCAGTTCTTC; cdr3_aa: CASSQSGGSYNEQFF; clone_size: .; d_call: TRBD2; v_call: TRBV4-1; cdr3_length: 15; j_call: TRBJ2-1
cdr3_nt: TGTGCCAGCAGCCAAGACAGGGTAACCTACAATGAGCAGTTCTTC; cdr3_aa: CASSQDRVTYNEQFF; clone_size: once; d_call: .; v_call: TRBV3-1/TRBV3-2; cdr3_length: 15; j_call: TRBJ2-1
cdr3_nt: TGTGCCATCAGTGAGCGGGCGGTTTCCCCGAATGGGGGCTACACCTTC; cdr3_aa: CAISERAVSPNGGYTF; clone_size: .; d_call: .; v_call: TRBV10-3; cdr3_length: 16; j_call: TRBJ1-2
cdr3_nt: TGTGCCAGCAGTGAGGGACAGGGGCGTTTATGGCAGTACTTC; cdr3_aa: CASSEGQGRLWQYF; clone_size: .; d_call: TRBD1; v_call: TRBV2; cdr3_length: 14; j_call: TRBJ2-7
cdr3_nt: TGTGCCAGCAGTTACTCAACAGGGACCCTGGAGGCTTTCTTT; cdr3_aa: CASSYSTGTLEAFF; clone_size: .; d_call: .; v_call: TRBV6-2/TRBV6-3; cdr3_length: 14; j_call: TRBJ1-1
cdr3_nt: TGTGCCAGCGCCGGAGCAGGGGCCTACGAGCAGTACTTC; cdr3_aa: CASAGAGAYEQYF; clone_size: once; d_call: .; v_call: TRBV6-1; cdr3_length: 13; j_call: TRBJ2-7
cdr3_nt: TGCGCCAGCAGTGACAGGGAGGGGGAGGGTGAGCAGTTCTTC; cdr3_aa: CASSDREGEGEQFF; clone_size: .; d_call: .; v_call: TRBV10-2; cdr3_length: 14; j_call: TRBJ2-1
cdr3_nt: TGTGCCAGCAGCCCGGACCTTAGCAATCAGCCCCAGCATTTT; cdr3_aa: CASSPDLSNQPQHF; clone_size: .; d_call: .; v_call: TRBV5-5; cdr3_length: 14; j_call: TRBJ1-5
cdr3_nt: TGTGCCATCAGTGAGTCGGTAGGGGACACTGAAGCTTTCTTT; cdr3_aa: CAISESVGDTEAFF; clone_size: once; d_call: .; v_call: TRBV10-3; cdr3_length: 14; j_call: TRBJ1-1
cdr3_nt: TGTGCTAGTGGTTTGGCCCCCCAGGGGGCGGGTGATCAGCCCCAGCATTTT; cdr3_aa: CASGLAPQGAGDQPQHF; clone_size: .; d_call: TRBD1; v_call: TRBV12-5; cdr3_length: 17; j_call: TRBJ1-5
cdr3_nt: TGTGCCAGCAGCCAAGGGCCAGGAAAACTGTTTTTT; cdr3_aa: CASSQGPGKLFF; clone_size: .; d_call: .; v_call: TRBV3-1/TRBV3-2; cdr3_length: 12; j_call: TRBJ1-4
cdr3_nt: TGTGCCAGCAGTTCCCATGGGCATAATGAAAAACTGTTTTTT; cdr3_aa: CASSSHGHNEKLFF; clone_size: .; d_call: .; v_call: TRBV28; cdr3_length: 14; j_call: TRBJ1-4
cdr3_nt: TGTGCCTGGAGTGACTATGGCTACACCTTC; cdr3_aa: CAWSDYGYTF; clone_size: .; d_call: .; v_call: TRBV30; cdr3_length: 10; j_call: TRBJ1-2
cdr3_nt: TGTGCCAGCATGGGACAGCCAACCTCCCCCTATGGCTACACCTTC; cdr3_aa: CASMGQPTSPYGYTF; clone_size: few; d_call: TRBD1; v_call: TRBV25-1; cdr3_length: 15; j_call: TRBJ1-2
cdr3_nt: TGTGCCAGTAACCCTGGCAATGCCTACGAGCAGTACTTC; cdr3_aa: CASNPGNAYEQYF; clone_size: .; d_call: .; v_call: TRBV19; cdr3_length: 13; j_call: TRBJ2-7
cdr3_nt: TGTGCCAGTAGTCCCAGACAGGGAGTTTTCGTCGGGAATGAGCAGTTCTTC; cdr3_aa: CASSPRQGVFVGNEQFF; clone_size: .; d_call: TRBD1; v_call: TRBV19; cdr3_length: 17; j_call: TRBJ2-1
cdr3_nt: TGTGCCAGCAGCCCCAGGGGACTAGGAGAGACCCAGTACTTC; cdr3_aa: CASSPRGLGETQYF; clone_size: .; d_call: TRBD2; v_call: TRBV13; cdr3_length: 14; j_call: TRBJ2-5
cdr3_nt: TGTGCCAGCAGCCAAGATCGGCAGGGGGCGCGTGGCTACACCTTC; cdr3_aa: CASSQDRQGARGYTF; clone_size: .; d_call: TRBD1; v_call: TRBV4-2; cdr3_length: 15; j_call: TRBJ1-2
cdr3_nt: TGTGCCAGCAGCAACCGGGGCGGGGGGAATTACAATGAGCAGTTCTTC; cdr3_aa: CASSNRGGGNYNEQFF; clone_size: .; d_call: TRBD2; v_call: TRBV3-1/TRBV3-2; cdr3_length: 16; j_call: TRBJ2-1
cdr3_nt: TGTGCCAGCAGCGATACAGGGGGTAAGCGTGTCACTGAAGCTTTCTTT; cdr3_aa: CASSDTGGKRVTEAFF; clone_size: .; d_call: TRBD1; v_call: TRBV7-9; cdr3_length: 16; j_call: TRBJ1-1
cdr3_nt: TGTGCCAGCAGTGAAGGCGACTCAAAAAACATTCAGTACTTC; cdr3_aa: CASSEGDSKNIQYF; clone_size: .; d_call: .; v_call: TRBV6-1; cdr3_length: 14; j_call: TRBJ2-4
cdr3_nt: TGTGCCAGCAGCCCAATGACAGGGGGAGACTATGGCTACACCTTC; cdr3_aa: CASSPMTGGDYGYTF; clone_size: .; d_call: TRBD1; v_call: TRBV7-9; cdr3_length: 15; j_call: TRBJ1-2
cdr3_nt: TGCGCCAGCAGCCAAGATCTTGGCTCCTACGAGCAGTACTTC; cdr3_aa: CASSQDLGSYEQYF; clone_size: .; d_call: .; v_call: TRBV4-1; cdr3_length: 14; j_call: TRBJ2-7
cdr3_nt: TGTGCCAGCAGCGCCACCCCGAGGACGGCTGACTATGGCTACACCTTC; cdr3_aa: CASSATPRTADYGYTF; clone_size: .; d_call: .; v_call: TRBV9; cdr3_length: 16; j_call: TRBJ1-2
cdr3_nt: TGTGCCAGCAGCGTAGGTCAGCTGCCGGAGCAGTTCTTC; cdr3_aa: CASSVGQLPEQFF; clone_size: .; d_call: .; v_call: TRBV9; cdr3_length: 13; j_call: TRBJ2-1
cdr3_nt: TGTGCCAGCTCACCCCCAGCCTCATACACCGGGGAGCTGTTTTTT; cdr3_aa: CASSPPASYTGELFF; clone_size: once; d_call: .; v_call: TRBV18; cdr3_length: 15; j_call: TRBJ2-2
cdr3_nt: TGTGCCAGCAGGCCCCCGGACAGCAAGTATCAGCCCCAGCATTTT; cdr3_aa: CASRPPDSKYQPQHF; clone_size: .; d_call: .; v_call: TRBV2; cdr3_length: 15; j_call: TRBJ1-5
cdr3_nt: TGTGCCAGCAGCCCAGGGGCCTGGGGGGGTGAAGCTTTCTTT; cdr3_aa: CASSPGAWGGEAFF; clone_size: .; d_call: .; v_call: TRBV5-5; cdr3_length: 14; j_call: TRBJ1-1
cdr3_nt: TGTGCCATCAGTGACTCCTCTAGGGTGGCCGCACACCAAGAGACCCAGTACTTC; cdr3_aa: CAISDSSRVAAHQETQYF; clone_size: .; d_call: .; v_call: TRBV10-3; cdr3_length: 18; j_call: TRBJ2-5
cdr3_nt: TGCGCCAGCAGCCAAGCCGTGGGGGAAAAACTGTTTTTT; cdr3_aa: CASSQAVGEKLFF; clone_size: .; d_call: .; v_call: TRBV4-1; cdr3_length: 13; j_call: TRBJ1-4
cdr3_nt: TGTGCCAGTAGAAGGACTAGCGGGGGCTGGAACACCGGGGAGCTGTTTTTT; cdr3_aa: CASRRTSGGWNTGELFF; clone_size: .; d_call: TRBD2; v_call: TRBV19; cdr3_length: 17; j_call: TRBJ2-2
cdr3_nt: TGTGCCAGCACCACGAGGGTGGGACAAAAGTACTTC; cdr3_aa: CASTTRVGQKYF; clone_size: .; d_call: .; v_call: TRBV7-2; cdr3_length: 12; j_call: TRBJ2-5
cdr3_nt: TGTGCCAGTAGTATATCGGCCGGAGGCTCCTACAATGAGCAGTTCTTC; cdr3_aa: CASSISAGGSYNEQFF; clone_size: .; d_call: .; v_call: TRBV19; cdr3_length: 16; j_call: TRBJ2-1